The 23 T cell receptor beta chains reported below all come from one sample, sequenced in a study of blood T cell repertoires in COVID-19. TCRdb's copy holds only in-frame clones and misses some; the assay was immunoSEQ multiplex PCR. The data hold a few hundred thousand clones, with 81% observed a single time. The source material was PBMCs or T cells enriched from blood (not recorded which). The receptors come from a man aged 40-55 years who had recovered from COVID-19.

The rearrangement joins TRBV5-1 to TRBJ1-1; maybe TRBD1 (6 bases). Germline-derived CDR1 and CDR2 are SGHRS and YFSETQ. The V gene lost 4 bases and the J gene lost 1 base, with 17 bases spanning the gap. CDR3 size: 16 residues. CDR3 amino acids: CASSQDSHLPNTEAFF. CDR3 coding DNA: TGCGCCAGCAGCCAGGACAGCCACCTACCGAACACTGAAGCTTTCTTT. Full variable domain (rest looked up from reference TRBV5-1 and TRBJ1-1): KAGVTQTPRYLIKTRGQQVTLSCSPISGHRSVSWYQQTPGQGLQFLFEYFSETQRNKGNFPGRFSGRQFSNSRSEMNVSTLELGDSALYLCASSQDSHLPNTEAFFGQGTRLTVV.

This chain uses TRBV4-1 with TRBJ2-3; TRBD2 might be the D (5 bases). The germline gives CDR1 MGHRA, CDR2 YSYEKL. This CDR3 region has 15 residues. V was cut by 0 bases and J by 5 bases, with 12 bases left in between. The CDR3 spells CASSQDPAGGDTQYF. The CDR3 DNA reads TGCGCCAGCAGCCAAGATCCGGCGGGCGGAGATACGCAGTATTTT.

The chain recombines TRBV9 with TRBJ2-7; D is possibly TRBD2 (6 bases). Trimming took 3 bases from V and 1 from J, leaving 11 bases between them. This CDR3 is built from 14 residues. The germline gives CDR1 SGDLS, CDR2 YYNGEE. CDR3 amino acids: CASSARDLSYEQYF. The DNA of the CDR3 is TGTGCCAGCAGCGCCCGGGACTTATCCTACGAGCAGTACTTC. The full variable domain, rest sourced from reference TRBV9 and TRBJ2-7, is DSGVTQTPKHLITATGQRVTLRCSPRSGDLSVYWYQQSLDQGLQFLIQYYNGEERAKGNILERFSAQQFPDLHSELNLSSLELGDSALYFCASSARDLSYEQYFGPGTRLTVT.

This chain links TRBV19 with TRBJ1-1; D gene uncertain. The CDR3 has 13 amino acids. Germline CDR1 LNHDA, CDR2 SQIVND (reference sequence). V was shortened by 4 bases and J by 1 base, with 7 bases between the two germline ends. The CDR3 DNA reads as TGTGCCAGTAGTAGGGCAGGGAACACTGAAGCTTTCTTT. Amino acids: CASSRAGNTEAFF.

This chain joins TRBV30 and TRBJ2-2; D call uncertain. Trimming pared 1 base from V and 6 bases from J, leaving 3 bases between. The germline gives CDR1 GTSNPN, CDR2 SVGIG (reference sequence). The CDR3 length is 11 residues. The CDR3 sequence is CAWSEPGELFF. The CDR3 DNA reads TGTGCCTGGAGTGAGCCCGGGGAGCTGTTTTTT.

This clone was seen a handful of times. CDR3 amino acids: CASSPDRVYGYTF. The CDR3 DNA follows: TGTGCCAGCAGTCCGGACAGGGTATACGGCTACACCTTC. The chain links TRBV11-1 to TRBJ1-2; 8 nucleotides agree with TRBD1. This CDR3 is 13 amino acids long. The J segment lost 8 bases and the V segment lost 6 bases, leaving 8 bases of the junction unmatched. Germline V gene lookup returns CDR1 SGHAT and CDR2 FQDESV (reference sequence).

The gene calls are TRBV4-2 and TRBJ1-4; unclear D gene. The CDR3 covers 14 residues. Per the germline V gene, CDR1 is LGHNA and CDR2 is YNFKEQ. The V end lost 7 bases, the J end lost 7 bases, and 16 bases lay between the germline ends. The CDR3 loop reads CASTPLNSGEKLFF. In DNA, the CDR3 is TGTGCCAGCACCCCCCTGAATTCCGGTGAAAAACTGTTTTTT.

The rearrangement links TRBV3-1 (or the pseudogene TRBV3-2) to TRBJ2-7; TRBD2 might be the D (6 bases). Germline-derived CDR1 and CDR2 are LGHDT and YNNKEL (reference sequence). The length of the CDR3 is 16 residues. The ends were cut back, 0 bases at V and 0 bases at J, with 12 bases in the middle. In nucleotides, the CDR3 is TGTGCCAGCAGCCAAGATCTCGGGGGTCCCTCCTACGAGCAGTACTTC. Translation gives CASSQDLGGPSYEQYF.

The CDR3 here is CASSLGDRGNTIYF. Here the CDR3 DNA reads TGCGCCAGCAGCTTGGGGGACAGGGGAAACACCATATATTTT. This chain joins TRBV5-1 and TRBJ1-3, with 8 positions matching TRBD1. The CDR3 covers 14 residues. The V and J ends lost 0 bases and 4 bases, in that order; junction bases with no gene match: 0. The germline V gene encodes CDR1 SGHRS and CDR2 YFSETQ.

The chain carries TRBV25-1 and TRBJ2-5; 8 nucleotides match TRBD1. Germline loops: CDR1 MGHDK, CDR2 SYGVNS. There are 15 residues in the CDR3. With V trimmed by 4 bases and J by 0 bases, 4 bases remained unmatched. CDR3 nucleotides: TGTGCCAGCAGTGTGGGACAGGACAACCAAGAGACCCAGTACTTC. Translation gives CASSVGQDNQETQYF.

This rearrangement joins TRBV18 to TRBJ1-5, with TRBD1 as a possible D gene (5 bases). V was shortened by 4 bases and J by 0 bases, with 10 bases between the two germline ends. Germline V gene sequence: CDR1 KGHSH, CDR2 LQKENI. CDR3 length: 15 residues. This chain's CDR3 is CASSLGQNSNQPQHF. The CDR3 DNA reads TGTGCCAGCTCACTGGGGCAGAATAGCAATCAGCCCCAGCATTTT.

Here the CDR3 reads CATSGTVTDTQYF. The CDR3 DNA sequence: TGTGCCACCAGCGGGACAGTCACAGATACGCAGTATTTT. The J gene is TRBJ2-3, the V gene TRBV24-1; 7 bases agree with TRBD1. This CDR3 comprises 13 residues. V shed 7 bases, J shed 2 bases, and the junction held 2 bases outside the gene matches. The germline CDR1 and CDR2 sequences are KGHDR and SFDVKD.

The chain uses TRBV5-4 and TRBJ2-2, with TRBD1 matching 11 bases. CDR3 size: 17 residues. The germline gives CDR1 SGHNT, CDR2 YYREEE (reference sequence). Unmatched junction bases numbered 11, after V lost 4 bases and J lost 6 bases. For the CDR3, the DNA is TGTGCCAGCAGCCCTCATCTCCCGGGACAGGGGGCCGGGGAGCTGTTTTTT. Translated: CASSPHLPGQGAGELFF.

The chain recombines TRBV7-9 with TRBJ1-1, with 7 bases matching TRBD1. The V gene's germline CDR1 is SEHNR and CDR2 FQNEAQ (reference sequence). This CDR3 has 17 amino acids. The V and J ends lost 1 base and 8 bases, in that order; junction bases with no gene match: 16. CDR3 region: CASSLDRGWDSPVEAFF. The CDR3 DNA sequence: TGTGCCAGCAGCTTAGACCGAGGGTGGGACAGCCCTGTCGAAGCTTTCTTT.

The rearrangement joins TRBV5-6 to TRBJ1-1; D gene ambiguous. With 4 bases removed from V and 1 base from J, the gap between germline ends came to 8 bases. This CDR3 has 13 residues. Germline V gene data show CDR1 as SGHDT and CDR2 as YYEEEE. The CDR3 DNA reads TGTGCCAGCAGCGTAGCCTGGAACACTGAAGCTTTCTTT. Protein: CASSVAWNTEAFF.

The rearrangement uses TRBV6-1 and TRBJ2-5; maybe TRBD1 (6 bases). The CDR3 totals 16 residues. In germline, CDR1 is MNHNS, CDR2 SASEGT. Deletions cut 2 bases from V and 1 base from J, with 14 bases between. In nucleotides, the CDR3 is TGTGCCAGCAGTGAATACGATGTAGGGGGCCAAGAGACCCAGTACTTC. Its translation: CASSEYDVGGQETQYF.

V usage is TRBV5-6 and J usage is TRBJ2-3; 7 bases match TRBD2. The junction had 13 bases not matched to a gene; V was cut back by 4 bases and J by 2 bases. Per germline, CDR1 SGHDT and CDR2 YYEEEE. The CDR3 contains 17 residues. The CDR3, as DNA: TGTGCCAGCAGCCTGAAATATGGGACTATAAACACAGATACGCAGTATTTT. Translating it yields CASSLKYGTINTDTQYF.

The chain combines TRBV5-1 with TRBJ2-2; 11 bases fit TRBD2. The CDR3 has 15 residues. Germline CDR1 SGHRS, CDR2 YFSETQ. V lost 4 bases and J lost 8; bases outside the gene matches: 7. The CDR3 DNA is TGCGCCAGCAGCGAAACTAGCGGGGGTTCTGGGGAGCTGTTTTTT. This encodes CASSETSGGSGELFF.

This rearrangement joins TRBV5-1 to TRBJ2-7, with D perhaps matching TRBD1 (6 bases). V gave up 2 bases and J gave up 3 bases, with 18 bases separating them. This CDR3 spans 16 amino acids. Germline V gene data show CDR1 as SGHRS and CDR2 as YFSETQ. CDR3 amino acids: CASSFLQQGPGYEQYF. CDR3 DNA sequence: TGCGCCAGCAGCTTTTTACAACAGGGCCCAGGCTACGAGCAGTACTTC.

The J gene is TRBJ1-3, the V gene TRBV25-1, with D unclear. CDR1 and CDR2 from the germline V gene are MGHDK and SYGVNS. V was shortened by 2 bases and J by 0 bases, with 5 bases between the two germline ends. This CDR3 is built from 14 residues. The CDR3 region is CASSEGSSGNTIYF. DNA for the CDR3: TGTGCCAGCAGTGAAGGTAGCTCTGGAAACACCATATATTTT.

The chain is built from TRBV4-1 and TRBJ1-3; D is uncertain. The length of the CDR3 is 13 residues. Germline loops: CDR1 MGHRA, CDR2 YSYEKL. Trimming took 0 bases from V and 3 from J, leaving 3 bases between them. Here the CDR3 reads CASSQDNGNTIYF. In DNA, the CDR3 is TGCGCCAGCAGCCAAGATAATGGAAACACCATATATTTT.

In its sample, this clone was seen a few times. V usage is TRBV7-3 and J usage is TRBJ2-2; D possibly corresponds to TRBD1 (7 bases). The germline V and J ends were trimmed by 5 bases and 7 bases, with 20 bases remaining between them. The CDR3 runs 16 residues. CDR1 is SGHTA, CDR2 FQGTGA, per germline. The CDR3 coding sequence is TGTGCCAGCAGCCGAACGAGGAGGGGGCAAGGCGGGGAGCTGTTTTTT. It yields the protein CASSRTRRGQGGELFF.

This rearrangement joins TRBV29-1 to TRBJ2-4; 8 bases match TRBD1. Germline CDR1 reads SQVTM; CDR2 reads ANQGSEA. The CDR3 length is 17 residues. J was trimmed by 3 bases and V by 4 bases; bases with no gene match: 14. Here the CDR3 reads CSVAPVSGGAGKNIQYF. CDR3 sequence (DNA): TGCAGCGTTGCCCCTGTATCAGGGGGCGCTGGCAAAAACATTCAGTACTTC.